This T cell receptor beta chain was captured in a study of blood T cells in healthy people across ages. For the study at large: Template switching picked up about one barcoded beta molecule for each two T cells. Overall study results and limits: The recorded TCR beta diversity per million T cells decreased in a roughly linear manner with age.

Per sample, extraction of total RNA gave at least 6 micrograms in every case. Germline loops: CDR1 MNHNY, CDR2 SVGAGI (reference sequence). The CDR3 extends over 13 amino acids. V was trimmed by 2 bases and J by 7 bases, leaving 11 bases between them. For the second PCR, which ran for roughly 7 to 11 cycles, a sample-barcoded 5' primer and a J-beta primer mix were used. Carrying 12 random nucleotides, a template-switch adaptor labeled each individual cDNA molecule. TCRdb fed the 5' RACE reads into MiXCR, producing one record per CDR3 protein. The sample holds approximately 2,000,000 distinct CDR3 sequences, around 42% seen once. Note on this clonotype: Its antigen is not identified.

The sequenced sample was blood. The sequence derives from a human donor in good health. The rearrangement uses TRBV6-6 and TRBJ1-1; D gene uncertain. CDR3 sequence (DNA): TGTGCCAGCAGTTACCGGGCAGAGAGTGAAGCTTTCTTT. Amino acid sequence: CASSYRAESEAFF.